The rows below give T cell receptor beta chains drawn from one sample of a study of identical twins. TCRdb passed the 5' RACE reads through MiXCR, listing each CDR3 protein once. The sample consists of roughly 720,000 distinct CDR3 sequences, 18% of them appearing once. These data also featured in a second study, about T cells expressing NK-cell markers.

The source material was PBMCs. All receptors come from a woman between 18 and 30 years old in good health. The CDR3 runs from the conserved cysteine through the conserved F or W. D genes are given only for firm matches.

D,V,CDR3
.,TRBV5-1,CASSLTVTDTQYF
TRBD2,TRBV7-9,CASSWASGVFYEQFF
TRBD2,TRBV12-3/TRBV12-4,CASRLGTSGFNEQFF
TRBD1,TRBV20-1,CSVTTGVLFSEQYF
TRBD1,TRBV29-1,CSVVQGAGVYEQYF
.,TRBV12-3/TRBV12-4,CASSSLPGRETQYF
.,TRBV27,CASSLATGRNTGELFF
TRBD1,TRBV4-3,CASSQGTGTNTGELFF
TRBD1,TRBV5-1,CASSYGQGHSPLHF
TRBD2,TRBV28,CASRGGTDTQYF
.,TRBV29-1,CSVDRQSGSYTF
.,TRBV11-2,CASSFEGVTTDTQYF
TRBD1,TRBV6-2/TRBV6-3,CASGLDRDEQYF
.,TRBV29-1,CSVSGFYEQYF
TRBD2,TRBV12-3/TRBV12-4,CASSPWLADNEQFF
TRBD1,TRBV5-1,CASSWEYRGLYEQYF
TRBD1,TRBV12-3/TRBV12-4,CASSSWTGKAPGELFF
.,TRBV9,CASSSRQVDRDFNEQFF
TRBD2,TRBV7-9,CASRKKAGGPGELFF
.,TRBV2,CASMEPAPNYYNYGYTF
TRBD2,TRBV6-1,CASSPGLAGVYEQYF
.,TRBV6-2/TRBV6-3,CASSPLHSGANVLTF
TRBD2,TRBV7-9,CASSATGLAGETQYF
.,TRBV20-1,CSATGRGPSLYEQYF
TRBD2,TRBV7-2,CASSLTSGSWETQYF
.,TRBV12-3/TRBV12-4,CASSGIGAEAYNEQFF
TRBD2,TRBV7-2,CASSLLAGVKTDTQYF
TRBD2,TRBV20-1,CSAIERAGGPTYEQYF
.,TRBV7-2,CASSFGMKAFF
.,TRBV7-2,CASSLTGWANEQFF
TRBD2,TRBV4-3,CASSQALAGEETQYF
.,TRBV7-9,CASSPPEVTNEQFF
.,TRBV30,CAWGQNSGNTIYF
TRBD1,TRBV12-3/TRBV12-4,CASSSGQGDFGELFF
.,TRBV20-1,CSARDIKGNTEAFF
TRBD2,TRBV5-1,CASSVSGGANEQFF
.,TRBV27,CASSLGGATNEQFF
TRBD1,TRBV23-1,CASSLRTGMYEQYF
.,TRBV29-1,CSGHRLGLYNEQFF
.,TRBV30,CAWSLTWNEQYF
.,TRBV11-2,CASSEGRHNEQFF
TRBD2,TRBV29-1,CSGAGTSSYNEQFF
TRBD1,TRBV29-1,CSVSGTGVEKLFF
.,TRBV3-1,CASSQMPGDEQFF
.,TRBV29-1,CSVIRPNTDTQYF
TRBD1,TRBV29-1,CSVARQGPNTEAFF
.,TRBV12-3/TRBV12-4,CASRTNTGELFF
.,TRBV20-1,CSAIKGGYEQYF
.,TRBV29-1,CSVLPTEYEQYF
TRBD1,TRBV5-1,CASKGQSNTEAFF
TRBD2,TRBV5-5,CASSLVIAGTYEQYF
.,TRBV7-2,CASSSVGAAYEQYF
.,TRBV12-3/TRBV12-4,CASSSLGSVAQYF
.,TRBV5-1,CASSRQPGEGGYTF
.,TRBV6-1,CASSALRDAYGYTF
TRBD2,TRBV20-1,CSAREKTSGRHEQYF
TRBD1,TRBV29-1,CSVEARQGLRAFF
TRBD2,TRBV7-9,CASSPQRGAYNEQFF
TRBD1,TRBV6-1,CASGPSGQSTDTQYF
TRBD1,TRBV5-1,CASSLARALARTGIDEQYF